Sequencing of this T cell receptor beta chain was carried out in a study of response to subunit inactivated influenza vaccine. Study findings and constraints: The study's authors posited that every seasonal influenza vaccination enlists few new T cells.

TCRdb passed the RT-PCR reads through MiXCR, listing each CDR3 protein once. The data contain about 520,000 distinct CDR3 sequences, approximately 7.7% of them seen just once; the ten biggest clones take up 10% to 15%. This clonotype was observed at least ten times. The antigen remains undetermined. This CDR3 has 15 amino acids. Trimming pared 0 bases from V and 4 bases from J, leaving 13 bases between. From germline, CDR1 is LGHNA and CDR2 YSLEER. The source is a man aged 45 to 70 who received an inactivated influenza vaccine. The sequences come from PBMCs from blood, collected around 25 months after vaccination. This rearrangement joins TRBV4-3 to TRBJ2-7; D ambiguous. This CDR3 reads CASSQEAARNYEQYF. CDR3 sequence (DNA): TGCGCCAGCAGCCAAGAGGCAGCCCGAAATTACGAGCAGTACTTC.